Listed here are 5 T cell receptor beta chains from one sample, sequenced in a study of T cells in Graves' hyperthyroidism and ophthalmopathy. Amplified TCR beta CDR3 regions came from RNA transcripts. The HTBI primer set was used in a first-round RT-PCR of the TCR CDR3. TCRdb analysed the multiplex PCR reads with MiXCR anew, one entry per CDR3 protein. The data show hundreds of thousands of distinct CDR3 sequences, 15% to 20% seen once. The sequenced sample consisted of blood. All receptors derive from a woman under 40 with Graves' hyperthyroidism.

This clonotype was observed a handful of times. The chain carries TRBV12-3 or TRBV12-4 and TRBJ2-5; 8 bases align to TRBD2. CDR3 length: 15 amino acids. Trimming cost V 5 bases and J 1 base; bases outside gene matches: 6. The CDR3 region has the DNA TGTGCCAGCAGTGGTAGCGGGGAGCCCCAAGAGACCCAGTACTTC. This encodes CASSGSGEPQETQYF.

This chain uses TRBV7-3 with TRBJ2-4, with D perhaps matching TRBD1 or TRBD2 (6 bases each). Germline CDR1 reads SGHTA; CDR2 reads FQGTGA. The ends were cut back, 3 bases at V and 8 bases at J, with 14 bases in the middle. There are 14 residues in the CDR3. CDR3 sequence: CASSLGGPGHIQYF. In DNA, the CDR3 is TGTGCCAGCAGCTTGGGGGGCCCCGGTCACATTCAGTACTTC.

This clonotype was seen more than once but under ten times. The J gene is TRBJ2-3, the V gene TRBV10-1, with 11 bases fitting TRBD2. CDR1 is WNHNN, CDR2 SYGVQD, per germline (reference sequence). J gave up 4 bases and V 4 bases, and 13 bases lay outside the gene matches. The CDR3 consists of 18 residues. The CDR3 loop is CASSGGTSGSGDADTQYF. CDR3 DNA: TGCGCCAGCAGTGGGGGAACTAGCGGGAGTGGGGACGCAGATACGCAGTATTTT.

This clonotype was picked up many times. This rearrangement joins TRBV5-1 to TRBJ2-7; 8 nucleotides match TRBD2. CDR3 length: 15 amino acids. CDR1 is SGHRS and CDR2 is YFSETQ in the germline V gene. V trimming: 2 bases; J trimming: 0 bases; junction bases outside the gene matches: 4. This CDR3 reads CASSFAGGYSYEQYF. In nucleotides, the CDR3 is TGCGCCAGCAGCTTCGCGGGGGGCTACTCCTACGAGCAGTACTTC.

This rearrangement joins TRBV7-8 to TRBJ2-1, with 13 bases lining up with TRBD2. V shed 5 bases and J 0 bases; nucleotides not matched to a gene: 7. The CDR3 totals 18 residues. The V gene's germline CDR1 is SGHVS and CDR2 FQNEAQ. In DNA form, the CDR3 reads TGTGCCAGCAGCCTCAGGACTAGCGGGAGCCCCTCCTACAATGAGCAGTTCTTC. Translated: CASSLRTSGSPSYNEQFF.